Following are 20 T cell receptor beta chains from one sample sequenced in a study of cytomegalovirus exposure and HLA in healthy donors. Primers for the PCR totalled 60 Vbeta and 13 Jbeta. Measured with immunoSEQ multiplex PCR; TCRdb has only the in-frame clones, and not every one. The sample includes around 140,000 clones, approximately 80% seen only once; the top ten take approximately 1.5%. Sequencing was performed on PBMCs. These receptors originate from a woman under 30 in good health and CMV-seronegative.

The chain uses TRBV4-1 and TRBJ1-2, with D maybe TRBD1 (5 bases). The V gene's germline CDR1 is MGHRA and CDR2 YSYEKL. The V end was cut by 1 base, the J end by 1 base, with 7 bases between. The CDR3 is 14 amino acids. As DNA, the CDR3 is TGCGCCAGCAGCCAAGGACAGCTTAACTATGGCTACACCTTC. It codes for CASSQGQLNYGYTF.

The genes are TRBV5-1 and TRBJ2-6, with D tentatively TRBD1 (6 bases). Trimming shortened V by 4 bases and J by 2 bases, and 25 bases separated the two germline ends. This CDR3 is built from 20 residues. Germline V CDR1 and CDR2: SGHRS, YFSETQ. This CDR3 is CASSRNAGALSLAGANVLTF. The CDR3 DNA reads TGCGCCAGCAGCCGGAACGCAGGGGCCTTGAGTTTGGCTGGGGCCAACGTCCTGACTTTC.

The rearrangement links TRBV6-1 to TRBJ2-7; 7 bases agree with TRBD2. The germline V gene encodes CDR1 MNHNS and CDR2 SASEGT. The CDR3 has 13 residues. Trimming removed 2 bases from V and 2 bases from J; junction bases left unmatched: 0. The CDR3 DNA follows: TGTGCCAGCAGTGAACTAGCGGCCTACGAGCAGTACTTC. Its protein product is CASSELAAYEQYF.

CDR3 in DNA: TGTGCCAGCAGCTTGGACGGTTCCTATGGCTACACCTTC. Protein: CASSLDGSYGYTF. The chain employs TRBV5-4 and TRBJ1-2; D gene uncertain. V dropped 0 bases and J dropped 4 bases, with 7 bases sitting between them. The CDR3 is made up of 13 amino acids. Per germline, CDR1 SGHNT and CDR2 YYREEE (reference sequence).

The rearrangement links TRBV11-2 to TRBJ2-1; D perhaps matches TRBD2 (6 bases). Trimming stripped 0 bases from V and 7 bases from J, with 13 bases between. This CDR3 contains 15 residues. The germline V gene encodes CDR1 SGHAT and CDR2 FQNNGV. The CDR3 spells CASSLEGARGNEQFF. In DNA, the CDR3 is TGTGCCAGCAGCTTAGAAGGGGCACGGGGGAATGAGCAGTTCTTC.

This clone has a single count. This chain joins TRBV10-3 and TRBJ2-3; 8 nucleotides align to TRBD2. This CDR3 spans 17 amino acids. V was pared by 6 bases and J by 0 bases, with 11 bases of the junction left unmatched. Germline-derived CDR1 and CDR2 are ENHRY and SYGVKD. The CDR3 reads CAISDPGGDTSTDTQYF. The CDR3 DNA sequence: TGTGCCATCAGCGACCCGGGGGGGGACACTAGCACAGATACGCAGTATTTT.

This clone was counted between two and nine times. V gene TRBV5-1 combines with J gene TRBJ1-1; the D gene is possibly TRBD1 (5 bases). The length of the CDR3 is 14 residues. V was trimmed by 4 bases and J by 11 bases, leaving 21 bases between them. CDR1 is SGHRS and CDR2 is YFSETQ in the germline V gene. Written as DNA, the CDR3 is TGCGCCAGCAGCCCGCCCGGTGGGGGGGTCGGGGCTTTCTTT. This sequence encodes CASSPPGGGVGAFF.

This rearrangement joins TRBV30 to TRBJ1-3, with unresolved D. V was pared by 2 bases and J by 4 bases, with 15 bases between. The CDR3 consists of 15 residues. From germline, CDR1 is GTSNPN and CDR2 SVGIG (reference sequence). The CDR3 loop is CAWSHAGSGGNTIYF. CDR3 in DNA: TGTGCCTGGAGTCACGCGGGGAGCGGGGGAAACACCATATATTTT.

The chain is built from TRBV30 and TRBJ2-7, with TRBD2 as a possible D gene (5 bases). The CDR3 is 12 amino acids. Germline CDR1 reads GTSNPN; CDR2 reads SVGIG (reference sequence). The V end was cut by 5 bases, the J end by 0 bases, with 8 bases between. Here the CDR3 reads CAWGLSSYEQYF. The CDR3 DNA follows: TGTGCCTGGGGACTCAGCTCCTACGAGCAGTACTTC.

This clone showed up just a few times. The chain has TRBV19 and TRBJ1-3; D is uncertain. V was clipped by 5 bases and J by 2 bases, with 7 bases between them. This CDR3 has 13 residues. The germline CDR1 and CDR2 sequences are LNHDA and SQIVND (reference sequence). CDR3 sequence: CASSGEAGNTIYF. The CDR3 region has the DNA TGTGCCAGTAGTGGGGAGGCTGGAAACACCATATATTTT. Variable domain in full (rest from reference TRBV19 and TRBJ1-3): DGGITQSPKYLFRKEGQNVTLSCEQNLNHDAMYWYRQDPGQGLRLIYYSQIVNDFQKGDIAEGYSVSREKKESFPLTVTSAQKNPTAFYLCASSGEAGNTIYFGEGSWLTVV.

This clone has a handful of counts. The genes are TRBV2 and TRBJ2-7; TRBD1 aligns across 9 bases. The junction had 15 bases not matched to a gene; V was cut back by 7 bases and J by 2 bases. Germline V gene sequence: CDR1 SNHLY, CDR2 FYNNEI. CDR3 length: 17 amino acids. CDR3 bases: TGTGCCAGCACGAGGCCTCCGGGACAGGGTACAACCTACGAGCAGTACTTC. Translated: CASTRPPGQGTTYEQYF.

The chain joins TRBV30 to TRBJ1-3, with TRBD1 as a possible D gene (6 bases). The CDR3 extends over 14 amino acids. The V end was cut by 1 base, the J end by 4 bases, with 11 bases between. Per germline, CDR1 GTSNPN and CDR2 SVGIG (reference sequence). CDR3 nucleotide sequence: TGTGCCTGGAGTGCCAGGGGCGGAGGAAACACCATATATTTT. Its protein product is CAWSARGGGNTIYF.

The table lists this clone with a count of one. The chain combines TRBV19 with TRBJ1-5; D perhaps matches TRBD1 (6 bases). This CDR3 has 13 residues. Trimming shortened V by 7 bases and J by 2 bases, and 9 bases separated the two germline ends. The germline gives CDR1 LNHDA, CDR2 SQIVND (reference sequence). Written as DNA, the CDR3 is TGTGCCAGTATCGGACAGCGCAATCAGCCCCAGCATTTT. Translated, it gives CASIGQRNQPQHF.

The chain is built from TRBV6-5 and TRBJ2-5; maybe TRBD1 (6 bases). The CDR3 extends over 14 amino acids. Trimming pared 6 bases from V and 5 bases from J, leaving 16 bases between. Germline CDR1 is MNHEY and CDR2 is SVGAGI. DNA of the CDR3: TGTGCCAGCAGATCGACAGGAACCCGGGAGACCCAGTACTTC. This encodes CASRSTGTRETQYF.

In this sample, this clone turned up once. The J gene is TRBJ2-2, the V gene TRBV13; no clear D. The ends were cut back, 4 bases at V and 6 bases at J, with 9 bases in the middle. The CDR3 length is 13 residues. CDR1 is PRHDT, CDR2 FYEKMQ, per germline (reference sequence). CDR3 region: CASSYRTAGELFF. CDR3 bases: TGTGCCAGCAGCTACCGTACGGCCGGGGAGCTGTTTTTT.

The CDR3 nucleotides are TGTGCCAGCACCTACAACAGGACTAGCGGGGACGAGCAGTACTTC. Amino acids: CASTYNRTSGDEQYF. The rearrangement joins TRBV7-4 to TRBJ2-5; 12 bases are shared with TRBD2. The J call is in doubt because the DNA end fits TRBJ2-7 better. CDR3 length equals 15 residues. Germline assignment: CDR1 SGHVT and CDR2 SQSDAQ.

The chain employs TRBV9 and TRBJ2-3; D possibly corresponds to TRBD2 (6 bases). The V and J ends lost 6 bases and 2 bases respectively, with 10 bases between them. CDR1 and CDR2 (germline): SGDLS, YYNGEE. The CDR3 runs 13 residues. CDR3 residues: CASTADYTDTQYF. In nucleotides, the CDR3 is TGTGCCAGCACGGCGGACTACACAGATACGCAGTATTTT.

The V call is TRBV7-9, the J call TRBJ2-1; perhaps TRBD2 as D (5 bases). Germline V lookup: CDR1 SEHNR, CDR2 FQNEAQ (reference sequence). V lost 0 bases and J lost 8, with 8 bases in between. This CDR3 comprises 13 residues. CDR3 in DNA: TGTGCCAGCAGCTTAGCAAGCGGCGATGAGCAGTTCTTC. Protein: CASSLASGDEQFF.

This clone was detected only once. V is TRBV30 and J is TRBJ1-1; D remains unclear. There are 14 residues in the CDR3. Trimming stripped 0 bases from V and 0 bases from J, with 8 bases between. Germline V gives CDR1 GTSNPN, CDR2 SVGIG (reference sequence). The CDR3 coding sequence is TGTGCCTGGAGTGTACGACGGGTGAACACTGAAGCTTTCTTT. Translated: CAWSVRRVNTEAFF.

This clone has just a few counts. The chain recombines TRBV21-1 with TRBJ1-5. TRBV21-1 corresponds to a pseudogene. The CDR3 has 19 residues. CDR3 region: CASSRRRGSNGDSNQPQHF. DNA of the CDR3: TGTGCCAGCAGCCGCCGGCGGGGAAGCAACGGGGATTCCAATCAGCCCCAGCATTTT.